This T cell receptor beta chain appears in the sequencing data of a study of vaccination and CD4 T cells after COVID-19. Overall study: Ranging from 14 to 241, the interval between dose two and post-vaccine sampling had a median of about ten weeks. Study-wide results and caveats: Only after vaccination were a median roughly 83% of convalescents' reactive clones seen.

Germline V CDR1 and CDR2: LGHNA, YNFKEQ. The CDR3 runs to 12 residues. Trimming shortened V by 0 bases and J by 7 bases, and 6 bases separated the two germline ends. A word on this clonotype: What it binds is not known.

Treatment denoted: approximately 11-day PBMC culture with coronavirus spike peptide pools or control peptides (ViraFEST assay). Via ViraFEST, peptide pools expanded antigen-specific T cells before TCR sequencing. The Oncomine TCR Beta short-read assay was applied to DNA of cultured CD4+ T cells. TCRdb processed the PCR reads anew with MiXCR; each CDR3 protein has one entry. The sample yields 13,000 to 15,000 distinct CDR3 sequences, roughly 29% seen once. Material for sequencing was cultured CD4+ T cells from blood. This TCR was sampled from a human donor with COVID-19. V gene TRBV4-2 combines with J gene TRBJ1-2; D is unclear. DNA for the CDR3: TGTGCCAGCAGCCAAGATATGGGTGGCTACACCTTC. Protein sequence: CASSQDMGGYTF.